Listed here is a single T cell receptor (beta chain). This clone occurred a few times. What antigen it recognizes has not been identified. Base quality data are lacking; no much larger clone is found one base away. To identify antigen-specific CD4+ T cell clonotypes by their expansion, the ViraFEST assay first stimulated PBMC with viral peptide pools and then applied TCR sequencing. After around 10 days of culture, CD4+ T cells were isolated with the EasySep CD4+ T cell isolation kit. Convalescent patients had PCR-confirmed SARS-CoV-2 infection between March and December 2020, before Alpha, Beta and Delta variants emerged in the United States. Participants received two doses of either the BNT162b2 or the mRNA-1273 mRNA SARS-CoV-2 vaccine. Roughly 1.9 million PBMC per well were cultured with roughly 10 ug/ml peptides in IMDM containing around 5.3% human AB serum, 10 IU/ml IL-2 and gentamicin. On days 3 and 7, half of the culture medium was replaced with fresh IL-2-containing medium. Unless noted otherwise, every peptide stimulation condition was grown in triplicate wells. PBMC were separated from whole blood using Ficoll-Paque Plus gradient centrifugation and were then either cryopreserved at -140C or used fresh. The overlapping peptide pools covered the spike proteins of SARS-CoV-2 as well as those of the common cold coronaviruses HCoV-NL63, HCoV-OC43 and HCoV-229E. The QIAamp micro DNA kit was used to extract genomic DNA from the cultured CD4+ T cells.

From the cysteine up to the phenylalanine, the CDR3 has a length of 14 residues. The retained sequence is limited to the CDR3, 42 bases, with the frame set at the first base. As encoded in the germline V gene, CDR1 is ENHRY while CDR2 is SYGVKD. V loses 2 bases, J loses 8 bases, and the germline ends lie 10 bases apart. The library was made by the immunoSEQ multiplex PCR assay. TCR beta CDR3 sequencing was performed on DNA from the cultured, isolated CD4+ T cells. As for the authors' bioinformatics: Non-productive TCR sequences were removed and reads were trimmed to the CDR3 region, keeping CDR3s of at least 7 amino acids. Antigen-specific clonotypes were identified using the MANAFEST web app by comparison of expansion in peptide wells against reference cultures. To count as positive, a clone had to show expansion at FDR<0.05 compared with the reference and with all other wells, an odds ratio above 5, and a frequency above 0.1% in two replicate wells. Cross-reactive clonotypes were defined as significantly expanded in SARS-CoV-2 spike wells and in at least one common cold coronavirus spike condition. CDR3 similarity was assessed by Levenshtein distance using the stringdist R package, and unrooted trees were constructed with ape in R 3.6.1. Not all clones reach the TCRdb copy of this immuneACCESS table, which keeps in-frame sequences only. Checked studies attribute under half of the gap to unresolved V genes and leave the rest unexplained. V and J calls and clone size are copied from that table; D and trimming were computed from the DNA. In this sample the table shows around 15,000 clones, about 74% of which occur a single time. The ten largest make up around 25% of the sample.

The entry originates in a study of vaccination effects on CD4 cells after COVID-19 (dated by TCRdb to 2022 to 2024). In terms of the full investigation: Samples were taken from three convalescent patients early (day +14) and late (day +241, +227, +161 respectively) after vaccination. In both COVID-19 convalescent patients and infection-naive vaccine recipients, the study compared SARS-CoV-2 spike-specific CD4+ TCR repertoires from before mRNA vaccination with those from after it. Post-vaccine samples across the study were collected a median of 72 days after the second dose, with a range of 14 to 241. A total of over nine COVID-19 convalescent patients and a handful of SARS-CoV-2-naive healthy vaccine recipients were included in the full study. The Oncomine TCR Beta short-read assay on an Illumina iSeq 100 was used to sequence cultures from other donors in the study.

Broader findings and caveats from the paper: The study was limited by a small number of convalescent patients and lacked early post-infection timepoints. In convalescent patients, the post-vaccine spike-reactive repertoire consisted mainly of new vaccine-induced clones, largely distinct from infection-induced clones. At late post-vaccination timepoints, both infection-induced and vaccine-induced clones showed marked clonal contraction, consistent with waning T cell responses.

The receptor was derived from a human donor who had a prior SARS-CoV-2 infection. The V and J segments used are TRBV10-3 and TRBJ1-6; possibly the D gene is TRBD1, per 5 matching bases. The sequencing used CD4+ T cells from PBMCs cultured with HCoV-NL63 spike peptides, collected after COVID-19 vaccination. What this sample's cell subset or site label stands for: HCoV-NL63 spike overlapping peptide pool stimulation. The base sequence is TGTGCCATCAGTGAGGCGGGGGGAGATTCACCCCTCCACTTT. Its protein product is CAISEAGGDSPLHF.